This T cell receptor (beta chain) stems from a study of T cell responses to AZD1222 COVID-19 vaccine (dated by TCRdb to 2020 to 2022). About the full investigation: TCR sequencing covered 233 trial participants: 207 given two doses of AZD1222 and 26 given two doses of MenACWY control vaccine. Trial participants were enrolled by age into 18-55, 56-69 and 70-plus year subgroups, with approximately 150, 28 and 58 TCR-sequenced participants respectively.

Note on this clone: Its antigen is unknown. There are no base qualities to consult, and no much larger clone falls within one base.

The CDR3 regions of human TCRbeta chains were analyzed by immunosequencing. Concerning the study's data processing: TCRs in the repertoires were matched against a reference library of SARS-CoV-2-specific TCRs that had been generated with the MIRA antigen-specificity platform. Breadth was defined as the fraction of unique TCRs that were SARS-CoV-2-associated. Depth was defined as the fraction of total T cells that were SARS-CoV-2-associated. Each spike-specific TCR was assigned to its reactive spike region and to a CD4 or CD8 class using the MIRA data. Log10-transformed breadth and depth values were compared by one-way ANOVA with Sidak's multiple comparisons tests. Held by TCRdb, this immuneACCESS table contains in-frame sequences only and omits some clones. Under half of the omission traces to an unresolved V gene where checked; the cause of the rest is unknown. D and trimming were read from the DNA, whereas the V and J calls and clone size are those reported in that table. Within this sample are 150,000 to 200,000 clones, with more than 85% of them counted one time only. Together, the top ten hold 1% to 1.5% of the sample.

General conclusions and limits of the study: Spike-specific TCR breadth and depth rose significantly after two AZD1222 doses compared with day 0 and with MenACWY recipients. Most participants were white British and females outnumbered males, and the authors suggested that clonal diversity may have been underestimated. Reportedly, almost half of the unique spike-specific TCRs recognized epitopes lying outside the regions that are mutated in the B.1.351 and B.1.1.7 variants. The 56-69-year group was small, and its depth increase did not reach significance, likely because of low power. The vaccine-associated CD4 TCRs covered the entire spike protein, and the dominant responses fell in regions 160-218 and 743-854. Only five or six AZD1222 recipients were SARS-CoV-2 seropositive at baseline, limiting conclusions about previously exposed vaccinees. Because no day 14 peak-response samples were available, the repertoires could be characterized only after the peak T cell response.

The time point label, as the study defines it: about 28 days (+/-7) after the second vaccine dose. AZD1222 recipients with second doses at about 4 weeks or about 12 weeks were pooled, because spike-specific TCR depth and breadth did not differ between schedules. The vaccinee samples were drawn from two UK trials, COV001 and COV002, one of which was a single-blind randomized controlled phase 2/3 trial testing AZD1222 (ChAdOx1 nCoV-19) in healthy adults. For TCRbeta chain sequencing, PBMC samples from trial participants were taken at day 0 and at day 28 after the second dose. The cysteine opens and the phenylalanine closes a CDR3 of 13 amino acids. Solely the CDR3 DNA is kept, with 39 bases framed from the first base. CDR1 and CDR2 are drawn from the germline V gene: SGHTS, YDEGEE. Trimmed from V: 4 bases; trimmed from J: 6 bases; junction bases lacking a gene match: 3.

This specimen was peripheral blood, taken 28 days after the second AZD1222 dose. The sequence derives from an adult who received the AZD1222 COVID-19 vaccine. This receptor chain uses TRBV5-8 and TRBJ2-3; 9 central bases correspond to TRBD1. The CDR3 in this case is CASSNRGRDTQYF. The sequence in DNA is TGTGCCAGCAGCAACAGGGGGCGGGATACGCAGTATTTT.